This T cell receptor beta chain was sequenced during a study of cytomegalovirus exposure and HLA in healthy donors. Findings of the study overall: High specificity and sensitivity for cytomegalovirus status were reported for the classifier. Across HLA loci, a later analysis found differing TCR association rates, with DRB1 most and HLA-C fewest. In an earlier analysis, productive rearrangement rates for most beta V segments clustered near 87% or 30%.

Comment on this clone: Its cognate antigen is unknown.

The PCR contained 60 Vbeta and 13 Jbeta primers. Measured with immunoSEQ multiplex PCR; TCRdb has only the in-frame clones, and not every one. This table has about 98,000 clones, roughly 70% appearing once. The CDR3 contains 14 residues. The germline gives CDR1 SQVTM, CDR2 ANQGSEA. Trimming took 3 bases from V and 3 from J, leaving 9 bases between them. Sequencing was carried out using PBMCs. The chain carries TRBV29-1 and TRBJ2-6, with D hard to call. The receptor was derived from a man aged 45-65 years in good health and CMV-seronegative. The CDR3 region is CSVEAANGANVLTF. DNA of the CDR3: TGCAGCGTTGAGGCGGCGAATGGGGCCAACGTCCTGACTTTC.